Listed below are T cell receptor beta chains from one sample, sequenced in a study of blood T cell repertoires in COVID-19. Assay used: immunoSEQ multiplex PCR; TCRdb lists only in-frame clones, some missing. The sample carries about 80,000 clones, 80% to 85% recorded once. Sequenced input: peripheral blood. Receptor source: a man over 45 with acute or convalescent COVID-19. Each CDR3 is given with its conserved first and last residue. The order of the fields is CDR3 protein, CDR3 DNA, V gene, J gene, clone size, D gene. D genes are given only for firm matches. Rows may omit the clone size; those that give it use once, few, many or a size class.

CASSQDEGKGNQPQHF	TGTGCCAGCAGCCAAGATGAGGGTAAGGGCAATCAGCCCCAGCATTTT	TRBV3-1/TRBV3-2	TRBJ1-5	once	-
CASSSPRDRGLPPSGANVLTF	TGTGCCAGTAGTTCCCCCCGGGACAGGGGGCTACCACCGTCTGGGGCCAACGTCCTGACTTTC	TRBV19	TRBJ2-6	-	TRBD1
CASSERGLAGVGGSSGANVLTF	TGTGCCAGCAGTGAAAGGGGACTAGCGGGAGTAGGCGGGAGCTCTGGGGCCAACGTCCTGACTTTC	TRBV6-1	TRBJ2-6	few	TRBD2
CASSVGTLAQETQYF	TGTGCCAGCAGCGTAGGGACTCTCGCCCAAGAGACCCAGTACTTC	TRBV9	TRBJ2-5	-	-
CASSQELQGRAFF	TGTGCCAGCAGCCAAGAGCTGCAGGGTAGGGCTTTCTTT	TRBV3-1/TRBV3-2	TRBJ1-1	-	-
CASSYPRGGAYNEQFF	TGTGCCAGCAGCTATCCTCGCGGCGGGGCCTACAATGAGCAGTTCTTC	TRBV7-2	TRBJ2-1	few	-
CASSAPLGGGYTF	TGTGCCAGCTCAGCCCCGTTGGGGGGTGGCTACACCTTC	TRBV18	TRBJ1-2	-	-
CASRPTGAVDTQYF	TGTGCCAGCAGACCCACAGGGGCGGTAGATACGCAGTATTTT	TRBV6-5	TRBJ2-3	-	TRBD1
CASMKNTNSGNTIYF	TGTGCCAGCATGAAAAATACTAACTCTGGAAACACCATATATTTT	TRBV13	TRBJ1-3	-	-
CASSPTGRNTEAFF	TGTGCCAGCAGCCCGACAGGGCGGAACACTGAAGCTTTCTTT	TRBV6-2/TRBV6-3	TRBJ1-1	-	TRBD1
CASSPRQARVGYTF	TGTGCCAGCAGCCCCCGACAGGCCCGCGTTGGCTACACCTTC	TRBV3-1/TRBV3-2	TRBJ1-2	-	-
CASSLKGRGSRSPLHF	TGTGCCAGCAGCTTAAAGGGAAGGGGGTCGAGGTCACCCCTCCACTTT	TRBV7-9	TRBJ1-6	-	-
CASSLGAAQETQYF	TGTGCCAGCAGCTTAGGGGCAGCCCAAGAGACCCAGTACTTC	TRBV7-8	TRBJ2-5	-	-
CSAIQNTEAFF	TGCAGTGCTATACAGAACACTGAAGCTTTCTTT	TRBV20-1	TRBJ1-1	-	-
CASSLTSGGLTDTQYF	TGTGCCAGCAGCTTGACTAGCGGGGGCCTCACAGATACGCAGTATTTT	TRBV13	TRBJ2-3	-	TRBD2
CASRTAAGYGYTF	TGTGCCAGCAGAACCGCCGCGGGCTATGGCTACACCTTC	TRBV6-5	TRBJ1-2	-	-
CASSLAPQGAGETQYF	TGCGCCAGCAGCTTGGCACCACAGGGGGCTGGAGAGACCCAGTACTTC	TRBV5-1	TRBJ2-5	-	TRBD1
CASSTLAVSTDTQYF	TGTGCCAGCAGTACCCTAGCGGTTAGCACAGATACGCAGTATTTT	TRBV6-2/TRBV6-3	TRBJ2-3	once	TRBD2
CASSFRDRNNYGYTF	TGTGCCAGCAGCTTCCGGGACAGGAATAACTATGGCTACACCTTC	TRBV7-2	TRBJ1-2	once	TRBD1
CASSGQHGEKLFF	TGTGCCAGCAGTGGACAGCACGGTGAAAAACTGTTTTTT	TRBV2	TRBJ1-4	-	-
CASSLAGGWQFF	TGTGCCAGCAGCCTCGCGGGGGGTTGGCAGTTCTTC	TRBV3-1/TRBV3-2	TRBJ2-1	-	TRBD2
CAWSAGISGNTIYF	TGTGCCTGGAGTGCAGGGATCTCTGGAAACACCATATATTTT	TRBV30	TRBJ1-3	-	-
CASSSSGRNTQYF	TGTGCCAGCAGCTCAAGCGGGCGGAATACGCAGTATTTT	TRBV25-1	TRBJ2-3	-	-
CASGFKPYRGLGAEDSPLHF	TGTGCTAGTGGCTTCAAACCTTACAGGGGGCTTGGGGCAGAGGATTCACCCCTCCACTTT	TRBV12-5	TRBJ1-6	once	TRBD1
CASSLRQGVNGELFF	TGTGCCAGCAGTCTCCGACAGGGGGTGAACGGGGAGCTGTTTTTT	TRBV9	TRBJ2-2	-	TRBD1
CASTEHQTSTDTQYF	TGTGCCAGCACCGAGCACCAGACTTCCACAGATACGCAGTATTTT	TRBV6-5	TRBJ2-3	-	-
CASSEGSGRAQETQYF	TGCGCCAGCAGTGAGGGAAGCGGGAGGGCCCAAGAGACCCAGTACTTC	TRBV10-2	TRBJ2-5	-	TRBD2
CAIIAGGQRSRAKNIQYF	TGTGCCATTATAGCAGGGGGGCAGCGATCGAGGGCCAAAAACATTCAGTACTTC	TRBV10-3	TRBJ2-4	-	-
CAWSVKLNEQFF	TGTGCCTGGAGTGTAAAGCTCAATGAGCAGTTCTTC	TRBV30	TRBJ2-1	-	-
CASSDLRSQPQHF	TGTGCCAGCAGTGATTTGCGCTCTCAGCCCCAGCATTTT	TRBV6-1	TRBJ1-5	-	-
CASSGSSGSRGTDTQYF	TGTGCCAGCAGTGGATCTAGCGGGAGTAGGGGCACAGATACGCAGTATTTT	TRBV2	TRBJ2-3	-	TRBD2
CSVAWGQNSPLHF	TGCAGCGTTGCCTGGGGGCAAAATTCACCCCTCCACTTT	TRBV29-1	TRBJ1-6	-	-
CASSTTGSAGNTIYF	TGTGCCAGTAGTACTACAGGGTCGGCTGGAAACACCATATATTTT	TRBV19	TRBJ1-3	-	-